These T cell receptor beta chains were read from a single sample in a study of shared clonotypes between healthy human individuals. Only in-frame clones appear in the TCRdb table, and some are missing; sequencing was by immunoSEQ multiplex PCR. The sample contains about 1 million clones, around 78% of which appear only once. Sequenced input: memory CD4+ T cells from PBMCs. The receptor set was obtained from a man between 18 and 35 years old in good health. Some clones in this sample may be carry-over from other donors' samples. Each CDR3 is given with its conserved first and last residue. A D gene is named only where the DNA matches it firmly. Some rows have no size entry. The others give once, few or many, or a class for an expanded clone.

clone_size	d_call	j_call	v_call	cdr3_aa	cdr3_nt
.	TRBD2	TRBJ2-4	TRBV4-1	CASSPREVVKNIQYF	TGCGCCAGCAGCCCTCGGGAGGTCGTCAAAAACATTCAGTACTTC
.	.	TRBJ2-3	TRBV28	CASSLTGEITDTQYF	TGTGCCAGCAGCCTGACGGGGGAAATCACAGATACGCAGTATTTT
.	TRBD1	TRBJ1-3	TRBV4-3	CASSQGVPGQGALSGNTIYF	TGCGCCAGCAGCCAAGGCGTCCCGGGACAGGGGGCCCTCTCTGGAAACACCATATATTTT
few	.	TRBJ1-3	TRBV27	CASSLRGRGGNTIYF	TGTGCCAGCAGCCTTCGGGGCAGGGGCGGAAACACCATATATTTT
few	TRBD1	TRBJ1-4	TRBV6-1	CASIWDRAQQGLFF	TGTGCCAGCATATGGGACAGGGCGCAACAGGGACTGTTTTTT
.	TRBD2	TRBJ2-5	TRBV5-1	CASITGTSGSIETQYF	TGCGCCAGCATCACCGGGACTAGCGGGAGCATTGAGACCCAGTACTTC
.	TRBD2	TRBJ2-5	TRBV9	CASSAIGLAGGQGTQYF	TGTGCCAGCAGCGCAATTGGACTAGCGGGAGGGCAGGGGACCCAGTACTTC
.	.	TRBJ1-5	TRBV4-1	CASSQDRGYNQPQHF	TGCGCCAGCAGCCAAGATCGGGGCTACAATCAGCCCCAGCATTTT
.	TRBD1	TRBJ2-7	TRBV28	CATIDRGLGEQYF	TGTGCCACCATAGACAGGGGTTTGGGCGAGCAGTACTTC
.	.	TRBJ2-7	TRBV20-1	CSATQVYEQYF	TGCAGTGCGACCCAGGTCTACGAGCAGTACTTC
.	TRBD1	TRBJ2-3	TRBV18	CASSIQGATEDTQYF	TGTGCCAGCTCAATACAGGGGGCGACGGAAGATACGCAGTATTTT
.	TRBD2	TRBJ2-3	TRBV10-3	CAISESGLANTQYF	TGTGCCATCAGTGAGTCCGGACTAGCGAATACGCAGTATTTT
.	.	TRBJ1-3	TRBV28	CASSGGRRFEENTIYF	TGTGCCAGCAGTGGTGGGCGTCGGTTTGAGGAAAACACCATATATTTT
.	TRBD1	TRBJ2-3	TRBV19	CASSRFEGQTDTQYF	TGTGCCAGTAGTAGATTCGAGGGACAGACAGATACGCAGTATTTT
.	TRBD1	TRBJ1-2	TRBV4-3	CASSPGKQGAYGYTF	TGCGCCAGCAGCCCCGGTAAACAGGGGGCTTATGGCTACACCTTC
.	TRBD1	TRBJ2-1	TRBV11-3	CASSRDRNNEQFF	TGTGCCAGCAGCCGGGACAGAAACAATGAGCAGTTCTTC
.	.	TRBJ1-3	TRBV7-2	CASSLVPGVGTIYF	TGTGCCAGCAGCTTAGTACCCGGGGTCGGCACCATATATTTT
.	.	TRBJ2-1	TRBV4-2	CASSPYGNRDEQFF	TGTGCCAGCAGCCCCTACGGGAACCGGGATGAGCAGTTCTTC
few	TRBD2	TRBJ2-7	TRBV5-1	CASSSSGTTGRQYF	TGCGCCAGCAGCTCGAGTGGGACTACCGGGAGGCAGTACTTC
.	.	TRBJ1-2	TRBV18	CASSSVLANYGYTF	TGTGCCAGCTCATCCGTATTAGCTAACTATGGCTACACCTTC
.	TRBD2	TRBJ2-5	TRBV6-5	CASRGLALGETQYF	TGTGCCAGCAGGGGACTAGCGTTAGGAGAGACCCAGTACTTC
.	TRBD2	TRBJ2-1	TRBV4-1	CASSQGASGNYQSSYNEQFF	TGCGCCAGCAGCCAAGGGGCTAGCGGGAACTACCAATCCTCCTACAATGAGCAGTTCTTC
few	.	TRBJ1-1	TRBV30	CAWSAQPNTEAFF	TGTGCCTGGAGTGCGCAGCCGAACACTGAAGCTTTCTTT
.	TRBD1	TRBJ2-3	TRBV4-1	CASSQGFPDRGATDTQYF	TGCGCCAGCAGCCAAGGCTTTCCTGACAGGGGAGCCACAGATACGCAGTATTTT
.	.	TRBJ1-4	TRBV5-1	CASSPGTLCF	TGCGCCAGCAGCCCCGGGACACTTTGCTTT
.	.	TRBJ2-3	TRBV11-1	CASSLVTARSADTQYF	TGTGCCAGCAGCTTAGTGACGGCTAGATCAGCAGATACGCAGTATTTT
.	.	TRBJ2-1	TRBV2	CASSDYGGIYEQFF	TGTGCCAGCAGTGATTACGGCGGGATCTATGAGCAGTTCTTC
.	.	TRBJ2-3	TRBV18	CASSQRGASNTDTQYF	TGTGCCAGCTCCCAGAGAGGAGCGTCAAACACAGATACGCAGTATTTT
.	.	TRBJ2-7	TRBV2	CASTAQGSSYEQYF	TGTGCCAGCACCGCTCAGGGCAGTTCCTACGAGCAGTACTTC
many	TRBD2	TRBJ2-2	TRBV2	CASRRTSGGNTGELFF	TGTGCCAGCAGGAGGACTAGCGGGGGGAACACCGGGGAGCTGTTTTTT
.	.	TRBJ2-1	TRBV2	CASDPSGRGSNEQFF	TGTGCCAGCGACCCTTCGGGACGGGGGTCGAATGAGCAGTTCTTC
.	.	TRBJ2-5	TRBV7-9	CASSLYLGETQYF	TGTGCCAGCAGCTTATATTTGGGAGAGACCCAGTACTTC
.	.	TRBJ1-1	TRBV28	CASSSPSKTDTEAFF	TGTGCCAGCAGTTCACCTTCCAAAACGGACACTGAAGCTTTCTTT
.	.	TRBJ1-2	TRBV7-2	CASSEQAGGYTF	TGTGCCAGCAGCGAACAGGCGGGGGGCTACACCTTC
once	.	TRBJ2-1	TRBV18	CASSRDNEQFF	TGTGCCAGCTCACGGGACAATGAGCAGTTCTTC
.	TRBD1	TRBJ1-4	TRBV28	CASTGGEKLFF	TGTGCCAGCACAGGGGGGGAAAAACTGTTTTTT
.	.	TRBJ2-7	TRBV6-1	CASIFTRGARYEQYF	TGTGCCAGCATCTTTACTCGGGGGGCGCGCTACGAGCAGTACTTC
.	.	TRBJ2-3	TRBV7-8	CASSLTGARDTQYF	TGTGCCAGCAGCTTAACGGGGGCCCGGGATACGCAGTATTTT
.	TRBD2	TRBJ2-1	TRBV2	CASNRLAGGFDEQFF	TGTGCCAGCAACCGACTAGCGGGAGGGTTCGATGAGCAGTTCTTC
.	TRBD1	TRBJ2-5	TRBV5-1	CASSSPGGETQYF	TGCGCCAGCAGCTCCCCAGGGGGAGAGACCCAGTACTTC
.	.	TRBJ2-7	TRBV12-2	CASRLALLAGVWYEQYF	TGTGCAAGTCGCTTAGCGCTTCTAGCGGGAGTTTGGTACGAGCAGTACTTC
.	.	TRBJ1-2	TRBV7-9	CASTPDTTYGYTF	TGTGCCAGCACCCCTGACACAACCTATGGCTACACCTTC
.	.	TRBJ2-5	TRBV14	CASSQDLGQFQETQYF	TGTGCCAGCAGCCAAGATCTCGGGCAGTTTCAAGAGACCCAGTACTTC
.	TRBD2	TRBJ2-7	TRBV28	CASSRGRTSYEQYF	TGTGCCAGCAGCCGAGGACGGACTAGCTACGAGCAGTACTTC
.	.	TRBJ2-1	TRBV19	CATARKGYNEQFF	TGTGCCACCGCAAGAAAGGGCTACAATGAGCAGTTCTTC
.	.	TRBJ1-2	TRBV29-1	CSVEYASYGYTF	TGCAGCGTTGAATACGCCTCTTATGGCTACACCTTC